This T cell receptor beta chain comes out of a study of naive and memory T cell subsets. This clonotype was observed a few times. The antigen is undetermined. Alpha and beta libraries were amplified separately from the second PCR onward. Study findings and constraints: In CD4 and CD8 cells, diversity dropped from naive through EMRA. A few larger clonotypes appeared in naive repertoires, especially CD8, possibly memory cells re-expressing CD45RA.

Two oligonucleotides, mixed equimolar, formed the beta constant-region primer covering TRBC1 and TRBC2. Four rounds of PCR amplified the ligated cDNA using nested alpha and beta constant-region primers plus SP2. MiXCR was run by TCRdb on the UMI-ligation and nested PCR reads, yielding one entry per CDR3 protein. The sample carries around 160,000 distinct CDR3 sequences, approximately 22% recorded once. Sequenced sample: naive CD4+ T cells from blood. The TCR sequence derives from a human donor in good health.

The CDR3 DNA is TGTGCCAGCAACCGACCGGGACAGGGGAACTATGGCTACACCTTC. Amino acids: CASNRPGQGNYGYTF. The chain uses TRBV28 and TRBJ1-2, with 10 bases matching TRBD1. Trimming took 7 bases from V and 2 from J; bases not matched to a gene: 7. The germline gives CDR1 MDHEN, CDR2 SYDVKM. The CDR3 is made up of 15 amino acids.